Shown below are 17 T cell receptor beta chains from a single sample sequenced in a study of OX40 agonist ivuxolimab in advanced cancers. Sequencing used immunoSEQ multiplex PCR; TCRdb keeps in-frame clones, though not all of them. This table holds approximately 87,000 clones, about 93% found once. The sequencing used CD4+ or CD8+ T cells sorted from blood, collected in a trial of the OX40 agonist ivuxolimab. The receptors stem from an adult with an advanced solid tumor such as melanoma, head and neck, liver or kidney cancer.

V usage is TRBV5-6 and J usage is TRBJ1-6; D is uncertain. The V end was cut by 1 base, the J end by 8 bases, with 13 bases between. The CDR3 extends over 15 amino acids. Germline CDR1 is SGHDT and CDR2 is YYEEEE. The CDR3 coding sequence is TGTGCCAGCAGCTTGTCCCGTAACCAGTATTCACCCCTCCACTTT. This translates into CASSLSRNQYSPLHF.

This chain connects TRBV19 to TRBJ2-7; 7 nucleotides agree with TRBD2. With 4 bases clipped from V and 6 bases from J, the junction kept 9 bases outside the gene matches. Germline CDR1 LNHDA, CDR2 SQIVND (reference sequence). CDR3 length: 14 residues. This CDR3 reads CASSRVSREGEQYF. The DNA of the CDR3 is TGTGCCAGTAGTAGGGTGAGTAGGGAGGGCGAGCAGTACTTC.

The chain joins TRBV25-1 to TRBJ2-7, with 8 bases identical to TRBD2. CDR3 length: 16 residues. Germline lookup yields CDR1 MGHDK and CDR2 SYGVNS. The junction had 14 bases not matched to a gene; V was cut back by 6 bases and J by 4 bases. DNA for the CDR3: TGTGCCAGCAGCCAATCCGGGGGGACTAGTTCATACGAGCAGTACTTC. It is translated as CASSQSGGTSSYEQYF.

The chain carries TRBV7-9 and TRBJ1-2; D not certain. Germline lookup yields CDR1 SEHNR and CDR2 FQNEAQ (reference sequence). CDR3 length: 13 residues. Trimming removed 2 bases from V and 4 bases from J, with 8 bases in between. CDR3 DNA sequence: TGTGCCAGCAGCTTACCCAGCTCCTATGGCTACACCTTC. This encodes CASSLPSSYGYTF.

This clone was seen just once. This sequence joins TRBV10-3 and TRBJ2-7; D may be TRBD1 (9 bases). Germline values: CDR1 ENHRY, CDR2 SYGVKD. The CDR3 has 14 amino acids. V was cut by 6 bases and J by 7 bases, with 19 bases left in between. CDR3 nucleotide sequence: TGTGCCATCAGCGGGAGGGGACAGGGCGGGGAGCAGTACTTC. As protein: CAISGRGQGGEQYF.

The chain is built from TRBV7-2 and TRBJ2-3, with 10 bases identical to TRBD2. V lost 6 bases, J lost 6 bases, and 6 bases stayed unmatched. CDR1 and CDR2 from the germline V gene are SGHTA and FQGNSA. This CDR3 is built from 14 residues. CDR3 DNA sequence: TGTGCCAGCAGGCTAGCGGGAGAAGCTGATACGCAGTATTTT. Residues: CASRLAGEADTQYF.

V is TRBV15 and J is TRBJ2-5; D ambiguous. Trimming took 0 bases from V and 2 from J, leaving 10 bases between them. CDR1 LNHNV and CDR2 YYDKDF come from the germline V gene (reference sequence). The length of the CDR3 is 15 residues. CDR3 in amino acids: CATSRDPRLQETQYF. The DNA of the CDR3 is TGTGCCACCAGCAGAGATCCCAGGCTTCAAGAGACCCAGTACTTC.

The rearrangement links TRBV30 to TRBJ2-1; TRBD1 matches 8 bases. Germline V gene data show CDR1 as GTSNPN and CDR2 as SVGIG (reference sequence). The ends lost 5 bases at V and 9 bases at J; junction bases unmatched: 12. This CDR3 has 14 amino acids. For the CDR3, the DNA is TGTGCCTGGGCTAAGGACAGGGCGTGGGGTGAGCAGTTCTTC. Its translation is CAWAKDRAWGEQFF.

This clone was seen a handful of times. The chain joins TRBV7-2 to TRBJ1-2, with D perhaps matching TRBD1 (5 bases). CDR1 and CDR2 (germline): SGHTA, FQGNSA. V was clipped by 6 bases and J by 6 bases, with 17 bases between them. CDR3 size: 14 residues. The CDR3 DNA reads TGTGCCAGCAGTTCTCACGTACAGGTGGATGGCTACACCTTC. It translates to CASSSHVQVDGYTF. Full variable domain (missing parts from reference TRBV7-2 and TRBJ1-2): GAGVSQSPSNKVTEKGKDVELRCDPISGHTALYWYRQSLGQGLEFLIYFQGNSAPDKSGLPSDRFSAERTGGSVSTLTIQRTQQEDSAVYLCASSSHVQVDGYTFGSGTRLTVV.

This chain links TRBV25-1 with TRBJ2-3; D may match TRBD1 or TRBD2 (6 bases each). The V gene lost 4 bases and the J gene lost 3 bases, with 17 bases spanning the gap. CDR1 and CDR2 (germline): MGHDK, SYGVNS. The length of the CDR3 is 16 residues. CDR3 nucleotide sequence: TGTGCCAGCAGTGGGGGGGTCGGACAGTTTACAGATACGCAGTATTTT. The encoded protein is CASSGGVGQFTDTQYF. Based on the CDR3 plus reference TRBV25-1 and TRBJ2-3, the full variable domain is EADIYQTPRYLVIGTGKKITLECSQTMGHDKMYWYQQDPGMELHLIHYSYGVNSTEKGDLSSESTVSRIRTEHFPLTLESARPSHTSQYLCASSGGVGQFTDTQYFGPGTRLTVL.

The rearrangement joins TRBV2 to TRBJ2-3; 8 nucleotides line up with TRBD1. The CDR3 loop spans 15 amino acids. Germline CDR1 is SNHLY and CDR2 is FYNNEI. Trimming took 6 bases from V and 1 from J; bases not matched to a gene: 6. CDR3 protein: CASSVLRGRTDTQYF. In nucleotides, the CDR3 is TGTGCCAGCAGCGTGCTCAGGGGGCGCACAGATACGCAGTATTTT.

The CDR3 is CAITTGTSGRGNEQFF. CDR3 nucleotide sequence: TGTGCCATCACCACCGGGACTAGCGGGAGGGGAAATGAGCAGTTCTTC. This chain connects TRBV10-3 to TRBJ2-1; TRBD2 agrees at 16 bases. Germline V gene lookup returns CDR1 ENHRY and CDR2 SYGVKD. Trimming took 7 bases from V and 7 from J; bases not matched to a gene: 7. CDR3 size: 16 residues.

For the CDR3, the DNA is TGTGCCAGCAGCACGCCCTATGGGACGATTTACGAGCAGTACTTC. Translation: CASSTPYGTIYEQYF. The chain recombines TRBV28 with TRBJ2-7; D assignment may be TRBD1 or TRBD2 (5 bases each). This CDR3 has 15 amino acids. Per germline, CDR1 MDHEN and CDR2 SYDVKM. V was shortened by 6 bases and J by 4 bases, with 19 bases between the two germline ends.

The rearrangement uses TRBV28 and TRBJ2-5; 7 bases fit TRBD2. CDR3 length: 15 residues. V was clipped by 6 bases and J by 9 bases; unmatched bases: 16. Germline-derived CDR1 and CDR2 are MDHEN and SYDVKM. CDR3 nucleotide sequence: TGTGCCAGCAGCTCACCCCCGGGAGGCCCGAGGGCCCAGTACTTC. Translation gives CASSSPPGGPRAQYF.

This clone was seen a handful of times. This chain uses TRBV4-2 with TRBJ2-6, with TRBD1 matching 8 bases. Losses at the gene ends were 0 bases for V and 3 bases for J; bases not matched to a gene: 10. This CDR3 region has 19 residues. Per germline, CDR1 LGHNA and CDR2 YNFKEQ. The CDR3 spells CASSQDWNRGALGANVLTF. Written as DNA, the CDR3 is TGTGCCAGCAGCCAAGACTGGAACAGGGGGGCCCTTGGGGCCAACGTCCTGACTTTC.

The chain combines TRBV29-1 with TRBJ1-1; maybe TRBD1 (6 bases). V dropped 7 bases and J dropped 4 bases, with 19 bases sitting between them. The CDR3 is 14 amino acids. Germline V CDR1 and CDR2: SQVTM, ANQGSEA. The CDR3 sequence is CSALYFGGITEAFF. The CDR3 nucleotides read TGCAGCGCCCTGTACTTCGGGGGCATCACTGAAGCTTTCTTT.

The chain combines TRBV30 with TRBJ2-7; D remains unclear. Trimming pared 0 bases from V and 4 bases from J, leaving 7 bases between. The CDR3 has 12 residues. Germline lookup yields CDR1 GTSNPN and CDR2 SVGIG (reference sequence). This CDR3 is CAWSVAGYEQYF. The CDR3 nucleotides are TGTGCCTGGAGTGTAGCCGGGTACGAGCAGTACTTC.